What follows are 24 T cell receptor beta chains derived from one specimen sequenced in a study of T cells in Graves' hyperthyroidism and ophthalmopathy. The investigators amplified TCR beta CDR3 regions from RNA transcripts. When the TCR CDR3 underwent first-round RT-PCR, the HTBI primer set was used. TCRdb analysed the multiplex PCR reads with MiXCR anew, one entry per CDR3 protein. This sample has about 740,000 distinct CDR3 sequences, with around 15% found just once. The sequencing sample was made of blood. The receptors were sampled from a woman under 30 with Graves' hyperthyroidism.

This clonotype has at least ten counts. The chain couples TRBV13 to TRBJ2-5, with 10 bases matching TRBD1. J was trimmed by 0 bases and V by 1 base; bases with no gene match: 2. This CDR3 contains 16 residues. Germline assignment: CDR1 PRHDT and CDR2 FYEKMQ (reference sequence). CDR3 DNA sequence: TGTGCCAGCAGCTTAGTGGGACAGGGGTACCAAGAGACCCAGTACTTC. It specifies CASSLVGQGYQETQYF.

The chain uses TRBV9 and TRBJ2-1; TRBD2 agrees at 8 bases. The ends lost 2 bases at V and 3 bases at J; junction bases unmatched: 1. Germline assignment: CDR1 SGDLS and CDR2 YYNGEE. The length of the CDR3 is 14 residues. The CDR3 nucleotides are TGTGCCAGCAGCGTTGGGACTAGCTACAATGAGCAGTTCTTC. It yields the protein CASSVGTSYNEQFF. Full variable domain (missing parts from reference TRBV9 and TRBJ2-1): DSGVTQTPKHLITATGQRVTLRCSPRSGDLSVYWYQQSLDQGLQFLIQYYNGEERAKGNILERFSAQQFPDLHSELNLSSLELGDSALYFCASSVGTSYNEQFFGPGTRLTVL.

Notes on this clonotype: Being one base from a much bigger clone, this may be a read error. This chain uses TRBV6-1 with TRBJ1-1; D might be TRBD1 (5 bases). Germline values: CDR1 MNHNS, CDR2 SASEGT. This CDR3 is built from 15 residues. The CDR3 here is CASSPVKKGNTEASF. Here the CDR3 DNA reads TGTGCCAGCAGCCCGGTCAAAAAGGGGAACACTGAAGCTTCCTTT.

This clonotype was seen ten or more times. The CDR3 sequence: CASSRTGAGQYF. DNA for the CDR3: TGTGCCAGCAGCCGAACAGGCGCGGGGCAGTACTTC. The genes are TRBV3-1 and TRBJ2-7, with D tentatively TRBD1 or TRBD2 (5 bases each). Germline V lookup: CDR1 LGHDT, CDR2 YNNKEL (reference sequence). V gave up 4 bases and J gave up 9 bases, with 13 bases separating them. The CDR3 contains 12 residues.

The chain employs TRBV19 and TRBJ1-1; D is unclear. Germline V gives CDR1 LNHDA, CDR2 SQIVND (reference sequence). The CDR3 sequence is 14 residues long. V shed 4 bases and J shed 1 base, with 10 bases lying between them. Here the CDR3 DNA reads TGTGCCAGTAGTACCTCTAGTGCGAACACTGAAGCTTTCTTT. Its protein is CASSTSSANTEAFF.

In its sample, this clonotype was seen many times. The V call is TRBV20-1, the J call TRBJ1-4; TRBD1 aligns across 10 bases. V lost 8 bases to trimming and J lost 7 bases; unmatched junction nucleotides: 7. Germline CDR1 reads DFQATT; CDR2 reads SNEGSKA (reference sequence). The CDR3 consists of 13 residues. CDR3 nucleotides: TGCAGTACGACAGGGGGCGATGCTGAAAAACTGTTTTTT. Its protein product is CSTTGGDAEKLFF.

This sequence joins TRBV12-3 or TRBV12-4 and TRBJ2-1; D gene unclear. The CDR3 is made up of 14 amino acids. With 3 bases removed from V and 2 bases from J, the gap between germline ends came to 8 bases. CDR3 bases: TGTGCCAGCAGTTTTCAAGGGCCCTACAATGAGCAGTTCTTC. It codes for CASSFQGPYNEQFF.

The J gene is TRBJ1-2, the V gene TRBV10-3; a weak D match, TRBD1 (6 bases). CDR1 and CDR2 from the germline V gene are ENHRY and SYGVKD. V was clipped by 0 bases and J by 8 bases, with 13 bases between them. This CDR3 comprises 14 residues. The CDR3, as DNA: TGTGCCATCAGTGAGTCGCGGGCGGGGGCCGGCTACACCTTC. It codes for CAISESRAGAGYTF.

This clonotype was seen a few times. The V gene is TRBV7-6, the J gene TRBJ2-1; perhaps D is TRBD1 or TRBD2 (6 bases each). The V gene's germline CDR1 is SGHVS and CDR2 FNYEAQ. This CDR3 contains 17 residues. V lost 1 base and J lost 7, with 20 bases in between. The DNA for the CDR3 is TGTGCCAGCAGCTTAGTTTCTCAGGGGAGGTTGTTTAATGAGCAGTTCTTC. Its translation is CASSLVSQGRLFNEQFF.

In its sample, this clonotype was seen many times. The chain links TRBV28 to TRBJ1-5, with TRBD1 as a possible D gene (5 bases). Deletions cut 5 bases from V and 5 bases from J, with 13 bases between. Germline V CDR1 and CDR2: MDHEN, SYDVKM. There are 14 residues in the CDR3. The CDR3 is CASSPGTGYQPQHF. Here the CDR3 DNA reads TGTGCCAGCAGTCCGGGGACGGGATATCAGCCCCAGCATTTT.

The genes are TRBV11-3 and TRBJ2-1, with D unresolved. The V gene's germline CDR1 is SGHNT and CDR2 YENEEA. The CDR3 is made up of 14 amino acids. V dropped 6 bases and J dropped 8 bases, with 17 bases sitting between them. The CDR3 reads CASSDIGSLDEQFF. The CDR3 coding sequence is TGTGCCAGCAGTGACATCGGGTCTTTGGATGAGCAGTTCTTC.

Comment on this clonotype: This could be a read error, since a much larger clone is one nucleotide away. This chain joins TRBV11-2 and TRBJ1-1, with no clear D. The germline V gene encodes CDR1 SGHAT and CDR2 FQNNGV. CDR3 length: 12 residues. The DNA for the CDR3 is TGTGCCAGCAGCTTAGCGGGCACTGAAGCTTCCTTT. Encoded protein: CASSLAGTEASF.

This clonotype was counted only a few times. This sequence joins TRBV19 and TRBJ1-5; possibly TRBD1 for D (5 bases). From germline, CDR1 is LNHDA and CDR2 SQIVND (reference sequence). The CDR3 sequence is 14 residues long. The V end was cut by 2 bases, the J end by 3 bases, with 8 bases between. The CDR3 sequence: CASSIQGFNQPQHF. Written as DNA, the CDR3 is TGTGCCAGTAGTATACAGGGCTTCAATCAGCCCCAGCATTTT.

This chain joins TRBV25-1 and TRBJ1-1; 9 bases align to TRBD1. The germline V gene has CDR1 MGHDK and CDR2 SYGVNS. The J segment lost 1 base and the V segment lost 6 bases, leaving 12 bases of the junction unmatched. The CDR3 is made up of 17 amino acids. In DNA form, the CDR3 reads TGTGCCAGCAGAGAGCGGGACAGGGCTAGTCAGAACACTGAAGCTTTCTTT. Translated: CASRERDRASQNTEAFF.

In its sample, this clonotype was seen many times. The chain combines TRBV29-1 with TRBJ1-5; D not certain. Between the trimmed V and J ends, which lost 4 bases and 0 bases, there was a span of 13 bases. CDR3 length: 15 amino acids. CDR1 and CDR2 from the germline V gene are SQVTM and ANQGSEA. CDR3: CSVAPRYNSNQPQHF. For the CDR3, the DNA is TGCAGCGTTGCCCCGCGGTACAATAGCAATCAGCCCCAGCATTTT.

This clonotype showed up many times. The chain combines TRBV28 with TRBJ2-5, with no clear D. V lost 8 bases, J lost 5 bases, and 9 bases lay in between. Germline V gene lookup returns CDR1 MDHEN and CDR2 SYDVKM. CDR3 size: 11 residues. The CDR3 coding sequence is TGTGCCAGCTCGGGCCGGGAGACCCAGTACTTC. Translated: CASSGRETQYF.

The CDR3 nucleotides are TGCGCCAGCAGCCAAGACGACAGGGAGTTGAGTCAGCCCCAGCATTTT. This translates into CASSQDDRELSQPQHF. V and J are TRBV4-1 and TRBJ1-5; 7 nucleotides match TRBD1. Germline lookup yields CDR1 MGHRA and CDR2 YSYEKL. This CDR3 contains 16 residues. V lost 0 bases, J lost 6 bases, and 8 bases stayed unmatched.

J is TRBJ2-2 and V is TRBV5-1, with 11 bases lining up with TRBD2. The ends lost 7 bases at V and 4 bases at J; junction bases unmatched: 6. The germline CDR1 and CDR2 sequences are SGHRS and YFSETQ. CDR3 length: 15 amino acids. CDR3 sequence reads: CASGYTSGGTGELFF. DNA of the CDR3: TGCGCCAGCGGATATACTAGCGGGGGCACCGGGGAGCTGTTTTTT.

This clonotype has ten or more counts. The chain combines TRBV18 with TRBJ2-3; 8 nucleotides line up with TRBD1. CDR1 KGHSH and CDR2 LQKENI come from the germline V gene. V gave up 6 bases and J gave up 0 bases; unmatched junction bases: 2. The length of the CDR3 is 14 residues. The CDR3 nucleotides read TGTGCCAGCTCTCGACAGGGGAGCACAGATACGCAGTATTTT. Its translation is CASSRQGSTDTQYF.

This clonotype was picked up many times. The chain combines TRBV28 with TRBJ2-7, with 10 positions matching TRBD2. CDR3 length: 15 amino acids. J lost 0 bases, V lost 8 bases, and 7 bases had no gene match. CDR1 and CDR2 (germline): MDHEN, SYDVKM. This CDR3 reads CASGDGLAASYEQYF. As DNA, the CDR3 is TGTGCCAGCGGCGATGGACTAGCGGCCTCCTACGAGCAGTACTTC.

The chain uses TRBV4-2 and TRBJ2-7; tentative D call: TRBD1 (5 bases). The CDR3 has 16 amino acids. Germline values: CDR1 LGHNA, CDR2 YNFKEQ. V shed 0 bases and J shed 3 bases, with 15 bases lying between them. The CDR3 nucleotides are TGTGCCAGCAGCCAAGATAGACAGATGGGGATCTACGAGCAGTACTTC. It yields the protein CASSQDRQMGIYEQYF.

The rearrangement joins TRBV11-2 to TRBJ1-3; D is unclear. Germline CDR1 and CDR2: SGHAT and FQNNGV. This CDR3 region has 18 residues. Trimming stripped 3 bases from V and 0 bases from J, with 18 bases between. CDR3 DNA: TGTGCCAGCAGCTTGGGTTATTCGACTTCTTCCTCTGGAAACACCATATATTTT. It translates to CASSLGYSTSSSGNTIYF.

This clonotype was detected ten times or more. This chain connects TRBV6-2 or TRBV6-3 to TRBJ2-7; D is undetermined. The CDR3 contains 11 residues. V was clipped by 5 bases and J by 3 bases, with 5 bases between them. CDR1 and CDR2 from the germline V gene are MNHEY and SVGEGT. The CDR3 region has the DNA TGTGCCAGCAGTCGCGTCTACGAGCAGTACTTC. Amino acids: CASSRVYEQYF.

The rearrangement links TRBV29-1 to TRBJ2-3; 10 nucleotides align to TRBD1. Germline CDR1 is SQVTM and CDR2 is ANQGSEA. The CDR3 has 14 residues. V trimming: 7 bases; J trimming: 1 base; junction bases outside the gene matches: 5. In nucleotides, the CDR3 is TGCAGCGCACTGACAGGGGGCCGCACAGATACGCAGTATTTT. Amino acids: CSALTGGRTDTQYF.